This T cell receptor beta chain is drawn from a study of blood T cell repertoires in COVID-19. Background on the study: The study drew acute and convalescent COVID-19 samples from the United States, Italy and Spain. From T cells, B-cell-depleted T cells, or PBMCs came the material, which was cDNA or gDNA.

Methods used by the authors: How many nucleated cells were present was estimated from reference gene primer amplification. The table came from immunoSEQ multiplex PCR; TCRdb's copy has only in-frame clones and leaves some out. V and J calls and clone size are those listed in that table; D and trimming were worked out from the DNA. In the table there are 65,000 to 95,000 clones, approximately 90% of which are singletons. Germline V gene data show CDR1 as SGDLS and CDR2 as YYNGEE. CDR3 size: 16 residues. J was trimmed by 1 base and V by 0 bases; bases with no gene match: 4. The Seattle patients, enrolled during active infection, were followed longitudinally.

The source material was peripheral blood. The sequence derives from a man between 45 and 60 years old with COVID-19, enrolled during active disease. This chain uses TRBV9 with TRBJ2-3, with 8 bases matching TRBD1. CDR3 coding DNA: TGTGCCAGCAGCGTAGAGCAGGGGGCGGGCACAGATACGCAGTATTTT. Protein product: CASSVEQGAGTDTQYF.